This T cell receptor (beta chain) derives from a study of T cells in Graves' hyperthyroidism and ophthalmopathy. RNA transcripts gave rise to amplified TCR beta CDR3 regions. The HTBI set primed first-round TCR CDR3 RT-PCR. Via MiXCR, TCRdb re-called the multiplex PCR reads, giving one row per CDR3 protein. This table holds about 250,000 distinct CDR3 sequences, roughly 15% found once. This clonotype has more than one count but fewer than ten. In germline, CDR1 is LGHNA, CDR2 YNFKEQ. The CDR3 runs 16 residues. Trimming removed 3 bases at V and 4 bases at J, with 16 bases between. Sequenced input: blood. This sequence joins TRBV4-2 and TRBJ1-3; tentatively, D is TRBD1 (6 bases). This TCR was sampled from a woman in her fifties or sixties with Graves' hyperthyroidism that later progressed to Graves' ophthalmopathy. In nucleotides, the CDR3 is TGTGCCAGCAGCCAGGTGGGGGGGGCGCAAGGAAACACCATATATTTT. This codes for CASSQVGGAQGNTIYF.